This T cell receptor (beta chain) is drawn from a study of cytomegalovirus exposure and HLA in healthy donors. General observations from the study: In vitro checks showed that a few CMV-associated chains really do target CMV antigens.

Primers for the PCR totalled 60 Vbeta and 13 Jbeta. Profiling relied on immunoSEQ multiplex PCR, and the TCRdb table lists in-frame clones only, not all of them. The sample has 190,000 or so clones, less than 90% seen once; the top ten hold more than 1.5%. Comments on this clone: No antigen is known for it.

Losses at the gene ends were 7 bases for V and 2 bases for J; bases not matched to a gene: 8. The CDR3 totals 16 residues. Germline-derived CDR1 and CDR2 are LNHDA and SQIVND (reference sequence). This TCR derives from a man between 50 and 59 years old in good health and CMV-seronegative. The rearrangement uses TRBV19 and TRBJ2-2; 9 bases are shared with TRBD2. The source material was PBMCs. This CDR3 reads CASTPRGGGNTGELFF. In nucleotides, the CDR3 is TGTGCCAGTACTCCGCGGGGGGGAGGAAACACCGGGGAGCTGTTTTTT. The variable domain in full, completed from reference TRBV19 and TRBJ2-2, reads DGGITQSPKYLFRKEGQNVTLSCEQNLNHDAMYWYRQDPGQGLRLIYYSQIVNDFQKGDIAEGYSVSREKKESFPLTVTSAQKNPTAFYLCASTPRGGGNTGELFFGEGSRLTVL.